These 31 T cell receptor beta chains originate from one sample sequenced in a study of cytomegalovirus exposure and HLA in healthy donors. The primer mix had 60 Vbeta and 13 Jbeta primers. Sequenced by immunoSEQ multiplex PCR; TCRdb stores in-frame clones only, minus some. This sample's table has under 100,000 clones. Sequenced material: PBMCs. The receptor source for this set is a woman under 40 in good health and CMV-seronegative.

This sequence joins TRBV29-1 and TRBJ2-1; 12 bases line up with TRBD2. The germline V gene encodes CDR1 SQVTM and CDR2 ANQGSEA. V trimming: 7 bases; J trimming: 6 bases; junction bases outside the gene matches: 16. This CDR3 is built from 17 residues. This CDR3 is CSALLAGGPRLANEQFF. The CDR3 coding sequence is TGCAGCGCCCTCCTAGCGGGAGGGCCCAGGTTGGCCAATGAGCAGTTCTTC.

This rearrangement joins TRBV7-9 to TRBJ2-7, with 9 bases matching TRBD1. Germline trimming cut 4 bases from V and 4 bases from J; bases unmatched to any gene: 14. The CDR3 sequence is 17 residues long. In germline, CDR1 is SEHNR, CDR2 FQNEAQ (reference sequence). CDR3 sequence: CASSSDTGTGFQYEQYF. CDR3 DNA sequence: TGTGCCAGCAGCTCCGATACCGGGACAGGGTTTCAGTACGAGCAGTACTTC. Using reference TRBV7-9 and TRBJ2-7 for the parts outside the CDR3, the full variable domain is DTGVSQNPRHKITKRGQNVTFRCDPISEHNRLYWYRQTLGQGPEFLTYFQNEAQLEKSRLLSDRFSAERPKGSFSTLEIQRTEQGDSAMYLCASSSDTGTGFQYEQYFGPGTRLTVT.

This chain connects TRBV29-1 to TRBJ2-2, with TRBD2 identical over 11 bases. The CDR3 spans 17 residues. CDR1 is SQVTM and CDR2 is ANQGSEA in the germline V gene. V dropped 3 bases and J dropped 2; count of bases not matched to a gene: 8. In DNA, the CDR3 is TGCAGCGTTGAGAGGGCTAGCGGGGGGATTAACACCGGGGAGCTGTTTTTT. Translating it yields CSVERASGGINTGELFF.

The genes are TRBV28 and TRBJ2-1; D is undetermined. Germline V gene lookup returns CDR1 MDHEN and CDR2 SYDVKM. V gave up 6 bases and J gave up 7 bases, with 19 bases separating them. The CDR3 consists of 15 residues. The CDR3 region has the DNA TGTGCCAGCAGGAACCTAGTCTCCCATTTGAATGAGCAGTTCTTC. Residues: CASRNLVSHLNEQFF. Supplemented by reference TRBV28 and TRBJ2-1, the full variable domain reads DVKVTQSSRYLVKRTGEKVFLECVQDMDHENMFWYRQDPGLGLRLIYFSYDVKMKEKGDIPEGYSVSREKKERFSLILESASTNQTSMYLCASRNLVSHLNEQFFGPGTRLTVL.

The gene calls are TRBV28 and TRBJ2-3; 10 bases align to TRBD2. The junction had 13 bases not matched to a gene; V was cut back by 6 bases and J by 4 bases. The length of the CDR3 is 17 residues. CDR1 and CDR2 (germline): MDHEN, SYDVKM. CDR3: CASSPPGLASNADTQYF. DNA of the CDR3: TGTGCCAGCAGCCCCCCGGGACTAGCGAGTAACGCAGATACGCAGTATTTT.

The chain couples TRBV18 to TRBJ2-1, with D perhaps TRBD2 (6 bases). The V end was cut by 3 bases, the J end by 2 bases, with 8 bases between. Germline CDR1 and CDR2: KGHSH and LQKENI. The CDR3 covers 14 residues. CDR3 protein: CASSPAGPYNEQFF. The DNA of the CDR3 is TGTGCCAGCTCACCGGCGGGACCCTACAATGAGCAGTTCTTC.

The chain links TRBV5-1 to TRBJ1-1, with D hard to call. V lost 0 bases, J lost 0 bases, and 6 bases lay in between. Germline CDR1 SGHRS, CDR2 YFSETQ. The CDR3 loop spans 14 amino acids. The CDR3: CASSLADLNTEAFF. The CDR3 nucleotides read TGCGCCAGCAGCTTGGCAGACTTGAACACTGAAGCTTTCTTT.

Here the CDR3 reads CASSYRQTNTEAFF. As DNA, the CDR3 is TGTGCCAGCAGTTACCGACAGACTAACACTGAAGCTTTCTTT. The genes are TRBV6-5 and TRBJ1-1; possible D gene TRBD1, 5 bases. Germline CDR1 is MNHEY and CDR2 is SVGAGI. Trimming took off 2 bases at V and 2 bases at J, with 9 bases between the two ends. The CDR3 extends over 14 amino acids.

The chain recombines TRBV9 with TRBJ2-2; TRBD1 aligns across 7 bases. There are 17 residues in the CDR3. Germline trimming cut 0 bases from V and 0 bases from J; bases unmatched to any gene: 5. The V gene's germline CDR1 is SGDLS and CDR2 YYNGEE. The CDR3 sequence is CASSVAGRGTNTGELFF. DNA of the CDR3: TGTGCCAGCAGCGTAGCCGGCAGGGGGACGAACACCGGGGAGCTGTTTTTT.

This chain joins TRBV11-2 and TRBJ1-1; 7 bases map to TRBD1. This CDR3 comprises 14 residues. Germline-derived CDR1 and CDR2 are SGHAT and FQNNGV. V dropped 3 bases and J dropped 4; count of bases not matched to a gene: 5. The CDR3 sequence is CASSFEGAGTEAFF. CDR3 nucleotide sequence: TGTGCCAGCAGCTTCGAGGGGGCGGGCACTGAAGCTTTCTTT. Based on the CDR3 plus reference TRBV11-2 and TRBJ1-1, the full variable domain is EAGVAQSPRYKIIEKRQSVAFWCNPISGHATLYWYQQILGQGPKLLIQFQNNGVVDDSQLPKDRFSAERLKGVDSTLKIQPAKLEDSAVYLCASSFEGAGTEAFFGQGTRLTVV.

The chain links TRBV5-1 to TRBJ1-3; 15 bases are a match to TRBD2. The J call may be mistaken, given a closer DNA end match to TRBJ2-2. CDR1 is SGHRS, CDR2 YFSETQ, per germline. The CDR3 consists of 18 residues. The CDR3 reads CASSPGGLAGGGTGELFF. CDR3 DNA: TGCGCCAGCAGCCCGGGGGGACTAGCGGGAGGTGGCACCGGGGAGCTGTTTTTT.

V gene TRBV7-6 combines with J gene TRBJ2-7; tentative D call: TRBD2 (6 bases). The CDR3 runs 14 residues. Germline CDR1 SGHVS, CDR2 FNYEAQ. The germline V and J ends were trimmed by 5 bases and 0 bases, with 11 bases remaining between them. The chain's CDR3 is CASSPSVPSYEQYF. Here the CDR3 DNA reads TGTGCCAGCAGCCCTAGCGTCCCCTCCTACGAGCAGTACTTC.

The V and J genes are TRBV7-3 and TRBJ2-2; perhaps TRBD1 as D (5 bases). Germline V gene data show CDR1 as SGHTA and CDR2 as FQGTGA. Between the trimmed V and J ends, which lost 5 bases and 4 bases, there was a span of 8 bases. The CDR3 loop spans 13 amino acids. The CDR3 nucleotides are TGTGCCAGCAGCACCCAGGGCACCGGGGAGCTGTTTTTT. Translating gives CASSTQGTGELFF.

About this clone: At the DNA level, this CDR3 is encoded by other sequences in the same sample as well. In nucleotides, the CDR3 is TGTGCCAGCAGTTTTCGGGGAAGCGGGAACAATGAGCAGTTCTTC. Translated, it gives CASSFRGSGNNEQFF. V usage is TRBV5-5 and J usage is TRBJ2-1; 7 positions match TRBD2. With 5 bases clipped from V and 5 bases from J, the junction kept 10 bases outside the gene matches. CDR1 is SGHKS and CDR2 is YYEKEE in the germline V gene (reference sequence). CDR3 length: 15 amino acids.

The rearrangement links TRBV7-2 to TRBJ2-5; TRBD1 aligns across 7 bases. J was trimmed by 1 base and V by 4 bases; bases with no gene match: 9. The CDR3 is 16 amino acids. CDR1 SGHTA and CDR2 FQGNSA come from the germline V gene. CDR3 sequence reads: CASSSPGTVTQETQYF. Here the CDR3 DNA reads TGTGCCAGCAGCTCACCCGGGACAGTGACCCAAGAGACCCAGTACTTC.

V and J are TRBV11-2 and TRBJ2-2; D is perhaps TRBD2 (6 bases). Germline V gene lookup returns CDR1 SGHAT and CDR2 FQNNGV. The ends were cut back, 4 bases at V and 4 bases at J, with 13 bases in the middle. This CDR3 is 15 amino acids long. CDR3 DNA: TGTGCCAGCAGCTCTGGGGGGAGGTCCACCGGGGAGCTGTTTTTT. It is translated as CASSSGGRSTGELFF.

V is TRBV2 and J is TRBJ2-2; 7 nucleotides match TRBD2. V lost 10 bases, J lost 0 bases, and 8 bases stayed unmatched. Germline V gene lookup returns CDR1 SNHLY and CDR2 FYNNEI. This CDR3 contains 15 residues. DNA for the CDR3: TGTGCCACGTCCCTAGCGGCTACGAACACCGGGGAGCTGTTTTTT. This codes for CATSLAATNTGELFF.

The CDR3 DNA reads TGTGCCAGCAGCTTGGTCGGGGGGGCTGAGACCCAGTACTTC. This sequence encodes CASSLVGGAETQYF. This chain uses TRBV5-4 with TRBJ2-5; TRBD2 agrees at 8 bases. The CDR3 runs 14 residues. The V and J ends lost 0 bases and 5 bases, in that order; junction bases with no gene match: 3. CDR1 and CDR2 from the germline V gene are SGHNT and YYREEE (reference sequence).

This chain connects TRBV9 to TRBJ1-3; a weak D match, TRBD1 (5 bases). Trimming took off 0 bases at V and 4 bases at J, with 14 bases between the two ends. CDR1 SGDLS and CDR2 YYNGEE come from the germline V gene. The CDR3 sequence is 16 residues long. The CDR3 sequence is CASSVGTRDVGNTIYF. CDR3 coding DNA: TGTGCCAGCAGCGTAGGGACCAGGGATGTCGGAAACACCATATATTTT. The full variable domain, rest sourced from reference TRBV9 and TRBJ1-3, is DSGVTQTPKHLITATGQRVTLRCSPRSGDLSVYWYQQSLDQGLQFLIQYYNGEERAKGNILERFSAQQFPDLHSELNLSSLELGDSALYFCASSVGTRDVGNTIYFGEGSWLTVV.

The chain carries TRBV6-4 and TRBJ2-3; TRBD2 is a possible D gene (6 bases). Germline CDR1 MRHNA, CDR2 SNTAGT. The CDR3 consists of 16 residues. The V gene lost 0 bases and the J gene lost 1 base, with 11 bases spanning the gap. CDR3 in DNA: TGTGCCAGCAGTGACTCGGGGCGGGGCCGCACAGATACGCAGTATTTT. Protein: CASSDSGRGRTDTQYF.

V is TRBV7-3 and J is TRBJ1-1; D is unresolved. V was shortened by 2 bases and J by 4 bases, with 8 bases between the two germline ends. The germline gives CDR1 SGHTA, CDR2 FQGTGA. This CDR3 region has 13 residues. CDR3 loop: CASSLSGSTEAFF. The CDR3 DNA is TGTGCCAGCAGCTTATCGGGGAGCACTGAAGCTTTCTTT.

The chain links TRBV4-1 to TRBJ1-2; D is unresolved. The CDR3 sequence is 14 residues long. Germline assignment: CDR1 MGHRA and CDR2 YSYEKL. V was shortened by 1 base and J by 1 base, with 7 bases between the two germline ends. The CDR3 protein is CASSQGGLNYGYTF. In nucleotides, the CDR3 is TGCGCCAGCAGCCAAGGAGGGCTTAACTATGGCTACACCTTC.

The chain joins TRBV7-3 to TRBJ2-1; D is perhaps TRBD2 (6 bases). Per germline, CDR1 SGHTA and CDR2 FQGTGA. This CDR3 is built from 14 residues. With 2 bases removed from V and 5 bases from J, the gap between germline ends came to 10 bases. DNA for the CDR3: TGTGCCAGCAGCTTACCCGGCGGGAACAATGAGCAGTTCTTC. The encoded protein is CASSLPGGNNEQFF. Based on the CDR3 plus reference TRBV7-3 and TRBJ2-1, the full variable domain is GAGVSQTPSNKVTEKGKYVELRCDPISGHTALYWYRQSLGQGPEFLIYFQGTGAADDSGLPNDRFFAVRPEGSVSTLKIQRTERGDSAVYLCASSLPGGNNEQFFGPGTRLTVL.

The chain employs TRBV18 and TRBJ2-5, with 7 bases aligning to TRBD1. J was trimmed by 1 base and V by 6 bases; bases with no gene match: 8. The length of the CDR3 is 15 residues. Germline assignment: CDR1 KGHSH and CDR2 LQKENI. The CDR3 reads CASSRGTALQETQYF. The CDR3 region has the DNA TGTGCCAGCTCCCGAGGGACAGCACTCCAAGAGACCCAGTACTTC. The full variable domain, in which reference TRBV18 and TRBJ2-5 provide the parts outside the CDR3, is NAGVMQNPRHLVRRRGQEARLRCSPMKGHSHVYWYRQLPEEGLKFMVYLQKENIIDESGMPKERFSAEFPKEGPSILRIQQVVRGDSAAYFCASSRGTALQETQYFGPGTRLLVL.

The chain links TRBV6-1 to TRBJ2-3; TRBD2 might be the D (5 bases). The CDR3 runs 15 residues. Germline CDR1 MNHNS, CDR2 SASEGT. The ends were cut back, 3 bases at V and 4 bases at J, with 14 bases in the middle. For the CDR3, the DNA is TGTGCCAGCAGTGATAAGGGAGTCGGGCCAGATACGCAGTATTTT. It encodes CASSDKGVGPDTQYF.

The chain links TRBV5-5 to TRBJ1-1, with D maybe TRBD1 (5 bases). Trimming removed 4 bases from V and 4 bases from J, with 8 bases in between. This CDR3 region has 12 residues. Germline V CDR1 and CDR2: SGHKS, YYEKEE (reference sequence). The CDR3 region is CASSHGGTEAFF. The CDR3 DNA reads TGTGCCAGCAGCCACGGGGGCACTGAAGCTTTCTTT.

The CDR3 loop reads CASRLVGSSYEQYF. The DNA for the CDR3 is TGTGCCAGCCGCCTCGTTGGGAGCTCCTACGAGCAGTACTTC. J is TRBJ2-7 and V is TRBV6-1; D is possibly TRBD2 (5 bases). Trimming pared 8 bases from V and 0 bases from J, leaving 14 bases between. Germline V gene lookup returns CDR1 MNHNS and CDR2 SASEGT. This CDR3 spans 14 amino acids.

The chain couples TRBV11-2 to TRBJ2-7; tentative D call: TRBD2 (5 bases). The CDR3 has 15 amino acids. V was clipped by 1 base and J by 0 bases, with 10 bases between them. Germline V gene sequence: CDR1 SGHAT, CDR2 FQNNGV. CDR3 nucleotide sequence: TGTGCCAGCAGCTTAGTTGGTGGGAGCTCCTACGAGCAGTACTTC. Protein product: CASSLVGGSSYEQYF.

The chain employs TRBV7-6 and TRBJ2-1, with TRBD2 matching over 10 bases. There are 16 residues in the CDR3. Germline lookup yields CDR1 SGHVS and CDR2 FNYEAQ. The V gene end was trimmed by 3 bases and the J gene end by 4 bases; junction bases not matched to a gene: 6. CDR3 in amino acids: CASSFLAGDGYNEQFF. CDR3 nucleotides: TGTGCCAGCAGCTTCCTAGCGGGGGACGGATACAATGAGCAGTTCTTC. The full variable domain, in which reference TRBV7-6 and TRBJ2-1 provide the parts outside the CDR3, is GAGVSQSPRYKVTKRGQDVALRCDPISGHVSLYWYRQALGQGPEFLTYFNYEAQQDKSGLPNDRFSAERPEGSISTLTIQRTEQRDSAMYRCASSFLAGDGYNEQFFGPGTRLTVL.

The chain carries TRBV10-3 and TRBJ1-1; D is possibly TRBD1 (5 bases). The V end was cut by 2 bases, the J end by 6 bases, with 13 bases between. This CDR3 is 14 amino acids long. Germline V gene data show CDR1 as ENHRY and CDR2 as SYGVKD. The CDR3 region is CAISEPGRGAEAFF. The CDR3 DNA sequence: TGTGCCATCAGTGAGCCGGGACGGGGGGCTGAAGCTTTCTTT.

The V and J genes are TRBV7-9 and TRBJ2-7; 7 positions match TRBD1. CDR1 is SEHNR, CDR2 FQNEAQ, per germline (reference sequence). Unmatched junction bases numbered 7, after V lost 5 bases and J lost 3 bases. This CDR3 is built from 14 residues. The CDR3 sequence is CASSRQGQGYEQYF. The CDR3 bases are TGTGCCAGCAGCCGACAGGGCCAGGGCTACGAGCAGTACTTC.